This T cell receptor beta chain was captured in a study of blood T cell repertoires in COVID-19. About the research overall: Samples came from the United States, Italy and Spain, spanning acute and convalescent COVID-19. PBMCs, B-cell-depleted T cells, or T cells provided the cDNA or gDNA that made up the material.

V was clipped by 6 bases and J by 0 bases; unmatched bases: 4. Germline CDR1 is SNHLY and CDR2 is FYNNEI. This CDR3 spans 15 amino acids. As handled by the study authors: Nucleated cell number was recorded as an estimate derived from reference gene primer amplification. Profiled with immunoSEQ multiplex PCR; TCRdb holds only in-frame clones, not every one. V, J and clone size were drawn from that table, and D and trimming were deduced from the DNA. Seen here are around 250,000 clones, about 81% observed once, and the top ten hold under 5%. Sequencing was performed on PBMCs or T cells enriched from blood (not recorded which). The chain couples TRBV2 to TRBJ2-2; 7 bases are a match to TRBD2. This clonotype originated in a man aged 25-45 years with acute COVID-19. Written as DNA, the CDR3 is TGTGCCAGCAGGCCTGGACTAGCGAACACCGGGGAGCTGTTTTTT. Protein product: CASRPGLANTGELFF.